This T cell receptor beta chain was identified in a study of blood T cell repertoires in COVID-19. Background on the study: The United States, Italy and Spain provided the acute and convalescent COVID-19 samples.

This clone was detected only once. Trimming took off 8 bases at V and 7 bases at J, with 18 bases between the two ends. In germline, CDR1 is LNHDA, CDR2 SQIVND (reference sequence). This CDR3 spans 14 amino acids. In the original analysis: Reference gene primer amplification gave estimated nucleated cell counts. Clones were sequenced by immunoSEQ multiplex PCR, and TCRdb holds only the in-frame ones, with some missing. That table is the source of V, J and clone size, and D and trimming were worked out from the DNA. The sample consists of 200,000 or so clones, about 80% of them appearing once. V gene TRBV19 combines with J gene TRBJ1-5; possible D gene TRBD1, 5 bases. The sequence was obtained from a human donor with acute or convalescent COVID-19. The donor label of this sample is uncertain. The sequenced material came from peripheral blood. Written as DNA, the CDR3 is TGTGCCAGTCGATTCGGGGGGAGAGGACAGCCCCAGCATTTT. It translates to CASRFGGRGQPQHF.